The 27 T cell receptor beta chains reported below all come from one sample, sequenced in a study of tissue T cells after allogeneic stem cell transplantation (dated 2022 in TCRdb). Receptor amplification or capture employed the immunoSEQ multiplex PCR assay. The immuneACCESS repertoire file appears here via TCRdb, limited to in-frame rearrangements. These files lack a portion of the clones; in checked studies, under half of the deficit traces to unresolved V genes, and the cause of the others is not known. Here the sample has thousands of clones; roughly a third occur a single time. The ten largest clones represent 5.1% of the sample. The time point label here, explained by the study, means: mouse harvest day 14 after allogeneic transplant. Each mouse graft, delivered by tail vein injection, combined 10^6 splenic CD5+ T cells with 10^7 T-cell-depleted bone marrow cells. The sequencing sample was made of skin. The receptors stem from a female BALB/c mouse given C57BL/6 T cells with graft-versus-host disease after an allogeneic hematopoietic cell transplant.

Concerning this clone: Gene names and germline refer to mouse. The CDR3: CSSSQYYREGTEVFF. The covered CDR3 bases are TGCTCCAGCAGTCAATACTACAGGGAGGGCACAGAAGTCTTC. The chain links TRBV23 to TRBJ1-1; no check of the table's D call, TRBD1, against the DNA was made. The read stops 1 residue short of the end of the CDR3; the missing end is completed from the germline J gene. In germline, CDR1 is KGHTA, CDR2 FQNQQP. The CDR3 extends over 15 amino acids.

Concerning this clone itself: Gene names follow the mouse nomenclature. The sequenced fragment ends 1 residue before the CDR3 boundary, so the rest is inferred from the germline J gene. The V call is TRBV13-2, the J call TRBJ2-7; no reliable D call. CDR3 size: 14 residues. Germline V lookup: CDR1 NNHNN, CDR2 SYGAGS (reference sequence). The V end lost 1 base, the J end lost 4 bases, and 12 bases lay between the germline ends. CDR3 region: CASGDWPTEYEQYF. CDR3 bases read: TGTGCCAGCGGTGATTGGCCGACGGAATATGAACAGTAC.

On this clone itself: Genes here carry mouse names. The read is 1 residue too short to cover the CDR3 end, so that end is filled in from the germline J gene. This chain connects TRBV23 to TRBJ1-2; the table's TRBD1 call for D was not verified on the DNA. Germline loops: CDR1 KGHTA, CDR2 FQNQQP. CDR3 length: 15 amino acids. CDR3 protein: CSSSQSTGVNSDYTF. CDR3 bases read: TGCTCCAGCAGTCAATCGACAGGGGTGAACTCCGACTACACC. Based on the CDR3 plus reference TRBV23 and TRBJ1-2, the full variable domain is DAAVTQKPRYLIKMKGQEAEMKCIPEKGHTAVFWYQQKQSKELKFLIYFQNQQPLDQIDMVKERFSAVCPSSSLCSLGIRTCEAEDSALYLCSSSQSTGVNSDYTFGSGTRLLVI.

About this clone: Each gene name is a mouse one. The read stops 1 residue short of the end of the CDR3; the missing end is completed from the germline J gene. The genes are TRBV4 and TRBJ2-4, with 9 positions matching TRBD1. V lost 5 bases to trimming and J lost 0 bases; unmatched junction nucleotides: 3. The germline V gene encodes CDR1 LGHDT and CDR2 YNNKQL (reference sequence). The CDR3 totals 15 residues. Partial CDR3 DNA: TGTGCCAGCAGCGCGACAGGGGGGAGTCAAAACACCTTGTAC. As protein: CASSATGGSQNTLY. The full CDR3 protein is CASSATGGSQNTLYF.

This clone is judged medium-sized. Germline and genes: mouse. The CDR3 end lies 1 residue beyond the end of the read and is filled in from the germline J gene. The genes are TRBV3 and TRBJ1-2, with 11 bases fitting TRBD1. Per the germline V gene, CDR1 is SNHLY and CDR2 is FYNGKV (reference sequence). V shed 3 bases and J 0 bases; nucleotides not matched to a gene: 3. The CDR3 extends over 16 amino acids. CDR3 region: CASSFWTGGTNSDYTF. The sequenced part of the CDR3 DNA is TGTGCCAGCAGCTTTTGGACAGGGGGCACAAACTCCGACTACACC.

Notes on this clone: Gene names follow the mouse nomenclature. The read ends 1 residue before the CDR3 terminus; that terminus is restored from the germline J gene. This rearrangement joins TRBV12-1 to TRBJ2-1; 10 nucleotides align to TRBD2. The trim removed 2 bases at V and 0 bases at J, leaving 6 bases unmatched. From germline, CDR1 is SGHSN and CDR2 HYEKVE. The CDR3 spans 17 residues. The CDR3 spells CASSHDWGAPNYAEQFF. The part of the CDR3 DNA that was read is TGTGCCAGCTCTCATGACTGGGGGGCCCCTAACTATGCTGAGCAGTTC. Full variable domain (missing parts from reference TRBV12-1 and TRBJ2-1): DSGVVQSPRHIIKEKGGRSVLTCIPISGHSNVVWYQQTLGKELKFLIQHYEKVERDKGFLPSRFSVQQFDDYHSEMNMSALELEDSAMYFCASSHDWGAPNYAEQFFGPGTRLTVL.

A note on this clone: Gene names and germline match the mouse. The read gets to within 1 residue of the CDR3 end, and the germline J gene fills in the rest. The chain links TRBV26 to TRBJ1-2; TRBD1 aligns across 7 bases. This CDR3 comprises 14 residues. V lost 6 bases and J lost 0; bases outside the gene matches: 4. Germline V gene lookup returns CDR1 KGHPV and CDR2 FQNQEV (reference sequence). The sequenced part of the CDR3 DNA is TGTGCCAGCAGGCCGGGACAGTCAAACTCCGACTACACC. Translating it yields CASRPGQSNSDYT. The full CDR3 reads CASRPGQSNSDYTF.

With regard to this clone: Each gene name is a mouse one. From the germline J gene comes the end of the CDR3, since the read stops 1 residue before it. The rearrangement links TRBV26 to TRBJ2-5, with 7 bases lining up with TRBD1. The V segment lost 4 bases and the J segment 1 base; nucleotides outside the gene matches: 2. The CDR3 contains 14 residues. Germline lookup yields CDR1 KGHPV and CDR2 FQNQEV (reference sequence). The sequenced CDR3 bases are TGTGCCAGCAGTCCCGGGACAGACCAAGACACCCAGTAC. This gives the protein CASSPGTDQDTQY. The whole CDR3 sequence is CASSPGTDQDTQYF.

This clone was seen a few times. Gene names are the mouse ones. The CDR3 extends 1 residue past the end of the read, so its final part is completed from the germline J gene. The V call is TRBV3, the J call TRBJ2-3; D unresolved. This CDR3 has 13 amino acids. V shed 1 base and J shed 3 bases, with 5 bases lying between them. The V gene's germline CDR1 is SNHLY and CDR2 FYNGKV (reference sequence). Incomplete CDR3 DNA: TGTGCCAGCAGCTTAGTTGGGGCAGAAACGCTGTAT. It translates to CASSLVGAETLY. The CDR3 as a whole reads CASSLVGAETLYF.

As concerns this clone: The gene names here belong to mouse. The CDR3 sequence: CTCMSRDRANSDYTF. The sequenced CDR3 bases are TGCACCTGCATGTCCCGGGACAGGGCAAACTCCGACTACACC. The chain carries TRBV1 and TRBJ1-2, with TRBD1 matching over 9 bases. The CDR3 is cut off 1 residue early in the read; its end comes from the germline J gene. The V gene's germline CDR1 is NSQYPW and CDR2 LRSPGD (reference sequence). V was clipped by 7 bases and J by 0 bases; unmatched bases: 6. The CDR3 is made up of 15 amino acids.

By its share, this clone is medium-sized. Here the gene names and germline are mouse. The CDR3 extends 1 residue past the end of the read, so its final part is completed from the germline J gene. The rearrangement links TRBV16 to TRBJ1-3; TRBD1 is a possible D gene (5 bases). V lost 4 bases, J lost 2 bases, and 6 bases lay in between. The CDR3 length is 13 residues. From germline, CDR1 is SGHSA and CDR2 FRNQAP. Incomplete CDR3 DNA: TGTGCAAGCAGCTCCAGGGCTGGAAATACGCTCTAT. Translation gives CASSSRAGNTLY. The entire CDR3 protein is CASSSRAGNTLYF.

As for this clone: Genes and germline come from the mouse. The CDR3 end lies 1 residue beyond the end of the read and is filled in from the germline J gene. This chain links TRBV31 with TRBJ1-6, with no clear D. TRBJ1-6 is known as an ORF, though its function is uncertain. V was pared by 0 bases and J by 2 bases, with 8 bases between. CDR1 and CDR2 (germline): GKSSPN, SITVG. The CDR3 sequence is 15 residues long. The CDR3 sequence: CAWSLGGPYNSPLYF. CDR3 bases read: TGTGCCTGGAGTCTAGGTGGGCCCTATAATTCGCCCCTCTAC.

This clone has more than one count but fewer than ten. Each gene name is a mouse one. The DNA ends 1 residue before the CDR3 does, and the rest of the CDR3 is filled in from the germline J gene. V usage is TRBV23 and J usage is TRBJ2-4; the D call of TRBD1 is as the table states it, not checked on the DNA. The germline V gene has CDR1 KGHTA and CDR2 FQNQQP. The CDR3 length is 14 residues. The sequenced part of the CDR3 DNA is TGCTCCAGCAAGGGACAGGGAGGTCAAAACACCTTGTAC. Amino acids: CSSKGQGGQNTLY. The whole CDR3 sequence reads CSSKGQGGQNTLYF.

By sample share, this clone is medium-sized. Mouse gene names apply. The sequenced fragment ends 1 residue before the CDR3 boundary, so the rest is inferred from the germline J gene. The chain joins TRBV26 to TRBJ1-4, with 9 bases identical to TRBD1. V was pared by 4 bases and J by 6 bases, with 6 bases of the junction left unmatched. CDR3 length: 15 residues. CDR1 KGHPV and CDR2 FQNQEV come from the germline V gene (reference sequence). The CDR3 reads CASSPGGQGHERLFF. The DNA read from the CDR3 is TGTGCCAGCAGTCCAGGGGGACAGGGTCACGAAAGATTATTT.

To note about this clone: The listed genes are named as in mouse. The read ends 1 residue before the CDR3 terminus; that terminus is restored from the germline J gene. The chain is built from TRBV12-1 and TRBJ1-4; D gene ambiguous. V gave up 0 bases and J gave up 2 bases, with 6 bases separating them. CDR3 size: 14 residues. CDR1 is SGHSN, CDR2 HYEKVE, per germline. The sequenced part of the CDR3 DNA is TGTGCCAGCTCTCTCCAACAATCCAACGAAAGATTATTT. Its translation: CASSLQQSNERLF. In full, the CDR3 reads CASSLQQSNERLFF.

A few counts support this clone. Genes here carry mouse names. The read falls 1 residue short of the CDR3 end, and the missing part is taken from the germline J gene. The J gene is TRBJ1-4, the V gene TRBV31, with D unresolved. This CDR3 spans 14 amino acids. CDR1 is GKSSPN and CDR2 is SITVG in the germline V gene. V lost 0 bases and J lost 2, with 7 bases in between. The CDR3 DNA, read in part, is TGTGCCTGGAGTCTTTACAGATCCAACGAAAGATTATTT. Translating gives CAWSLYRSNERLF. The entire CDR3 protein is CAWSLYRSNERLFF.

This clone came up once. Gene names denote mouse genes. The sequenced fragment ends 1 residue before the CDR3 boundary, so the rest is inferred from the germline J gene. This chain uses TRBV26 with TRBJ2-7; D gene ambiguous. CDR1 is KGHPV, CDR2 FQNQEV, per germline (reference sequence). V gave up 3 bases and J gave up 0 bases, with 9 bases separating them. CDR3 size: 14 residues. Incomplete CDR3 DNA: TGTGCCAGCAGTCTCTCGAGGAGCTCCTATGAACAGTAC. It codes for CASSLSRSSYEQY. In full, the CDR3 is CASSLSRSSYEQYF.

In the case of this clone: These gene names are mouse names. The observed sequence ends 1 residue before the CDR3 terminus, with the missing tail filled in from the germline J gene. The chain is built from TRBV24 and TRBJ2-2; possibly TRBD1 for D (6 bases). In germline, CDR1 is KGHTA, CDR2 FRNEEI. V lost 7 bases and J lost 1, with 13 bases in between. The CDR3 consists of 15 residues. CDR3 DNA, as far as it was read: TGTGCCAGCACCCCGGGACAATTAAACACCGGGCAGCTCTAC. Translated, it gives CASTPGQLNTGQLY. Given in full, the CDR3 is CASTPGQLNTGQLYF.

Concerning this clone itself: Genes and germline come from the mouse. Sequencing ends 1 residue short of the CDR3 end; the germline J gene provides the rest. The V call is TRBV26, the J call TRBJ1-2, with D perhaps TRBD1 (6 bases). The CDR3 covers 14 residues. The germline CDR1 and CDR2 sequences are KGHPV and FQNQEV (reference sequence). Trimming stripped 3 bases from V and 1 base from J, with 9 bases between. Incomplete CDR3 DNA: TGTGCCAGCAGTCTCACCAGGGGAAACTCCGACTACACC. Translating it yields CASSLTRGNSDYT. The full CDR3 reads CASSLTRGNSDYTF.

As for this clone: Genes here carry mouse names. The observed sequence ends 1 residue before the CDR3 terminus, with the missing tail filled in from the germline J gene. The genes are TRBV23 and TRBJ1-4; TRBD1, as called in the table, went unchecked against the DNA. The CDR3 totals 13 residues. Looked up from germline, CDR1 is KGHTA and CDR2 is FQNQQP. CDR3 bases read: TGCTCCAGCAGCAGGGGCGGAGACGAAAGATTATTT. Translation: CSSSRGGDERLF. The CDR3 reads in full as CSSSRGGDERLFF.

Concerning this clone: Genes here carry mouse names. The read is 1 residue too short to cover the CDR3 end, so that end is filled in from the germline J gene. The chain employs TRBV26 and TRBJ2-4; either TRBD1 or TRBD2 may fit D (5 bases each). With 2 bases removed from V and 2 bases from J, the gap between germline ends came to 5 bases. The CDR3 consists of 13 residues. In germline, CDR1 is KGHPV, CDR2 FQNQEV (reference sequence). Partial CDR3 DNA: TGTGCCAGCAGTCTGGGGGCTCAAAACACCTTGTAC. It yields the protein CASSLGAQNTLY. The whole CDR3 reads CASSLGAQNTLYF.

By share, this clone counts as medium-sized (0.01 to 0.1%). Gene names refer to mouse genes. The CDR3 bases that were read are TGTGCCAGCAGGACCGGGACAGGGAACGAAAGATTATTT. Translation: CASRTGTGNERLF. The full CDR3 protein reads CASRTGTGNERLFF. This chain links TRBV26 with TRBJ1-4, with 9 bases fitting TRBD1. The read halts 1 residue ahead of the CDR3 end, with the missing end drawn from the germline J gene. V lost 6 bases and J lost 5; bases outside the gene matches: 4. Germline V CDR1 and CDR2: KGHPV, FQNQEV (reference sequence). The CDR3 is 14 residues long.

This clone appeared a few times. Gene names are mouse gene names. The observed sequence ends 1 residue before the CDR3 terminus, with the missing tail filled in from the germline J gene. The chain has TRBV13-3 and TRBJ1-1; D is uncertain. Trimming left V 2 bases short and J 1 base short, with 6 bases between. CDR3 size: 13 residues. Germline values: CDR1 NNHDY, CDR2 SYVADS. CDR3 DNA (partial): TGTGCCAGCAGTGAGAGGGTAAACACAGAAGTCTTC. Amino acid sequence: CASSERVNTEVF. The CDR3, in full, reads CASSERVNTEVFF.

Comments on this clone: The germline and genes are mouse ones. The read ends 1 residue before the CDR3 terminus; that terminus is restored from the germline J gene. This sequence joins TRBV31 and TRBJ2-5; 10 nucleotides match TRBD2. Unmatched junction bases numbered 0, after V lost 2 bases and J lost 4 bases. The CDR3 extends over 13 amino acids. The V gene's germline CDR1 is GKSSPN and CDR2 SITVG. This chain's CDR3 is CAWSGTGEDTQYF. The part of the CDR3 DNA that was read is TGTGCCTGGAGTGGGACTGGGGAAGACACCCAGTAC.

This clone was observed a handful of times. The genes are named according to mouse. The read comes to an end 1 residue before the CDR3 does, leaving the germline J gene to fill in the end. The V and J genes are TRBV23 and TRBJ2-7; TRBD1 was called by the table and not checked on the DNA. CDR1 and CDR2 from the germline V gene are KGHTA and FQNQQP. This CDR3 is built from 13 residues. The chain's CDR3 is CSSSQGQIYEQYF. The CDR3 bases that were read are TGCTCCAGCAGTCAGGGACAAATCTATGAACAGTAC.

Comments on this clone: Germline and genes: mouse. The CDR3 is cut off 1 residue early in the read; its end comes from the germline J gene. The V gene is TRBV31, the J gene TRBJ2-2; 7 nucleotides match TRBD2. The germline V gene has CDR1 GKSSPN and CDR2 SITVG. The CDR3 covers 15 residues. The ends lost 0 bases at V and 1 base at J; junction bases unmatched: 2. The CDR3 region is CAWSLPGGNTGQLYF. The sequenced part of the CDR3 DNA is TGTGCCTGGAGTCTCCCTGGGGGAAACACCGGGCAGCTCTAC.

This clone is deemed medium-sized. Gene names and germline match the mouse. From the germline J gene comes the end of the CDR3, since the read stops 1 residue before it. The rearrangement joins TRBV26 to TRBJ1-4; possible D gene TRBD1, 6 bases. Trimming stripped 2 bases from V and 0 bases from J, with 10 bases between. This CDR3 is built from 16 residues. CDR1 is KGHPV and CDR2 is FQNQEV in the germline V gene (reference sequence). This CDR3 is CASSLGTPISNERLFF. The covered CDR3 bases are TGTGCCAGCAGTCTGGGGACACCCATTTCCAACGAAAGATTATTT.